The sequence of this TCR beta chain was determined in a study of T cells in Graves' hyperthyroidism and ophthalmopathy. Study overall: Blood was drawn when the patient was first diagnosed and still untreated.

The CDR3 length is 15 residues. V lost 0 bases, J lost 5 bases, and 4 bases stayed unmatched. TCR beta CDR3 regions were amplified from RNA transcripts. The primer set for the first-round RT-PCR of the TCR CDR3 was HTBI. TCRdb re-analysed the multiplex PCR reads in MiXCR, keeping a single row per CDR3 protein. The sample records 660,000 or so distinct CDR3 sequences, about a fifth being singletons. Sequencing input: blood. The chain has TRBV12-3 or TRBV12-4 and TRBJ2-1, with 7 positions matching TRBD2. The clonotype comes from a man under 40 with Graves' ophthalmopathy. The DNA for the CDR3 is TGTGCCAGCAGTTTAGCGGGAGGGCCACACAATGAGCAGTTCTTC. Protein product: CASSLAGGPHNEQFF.